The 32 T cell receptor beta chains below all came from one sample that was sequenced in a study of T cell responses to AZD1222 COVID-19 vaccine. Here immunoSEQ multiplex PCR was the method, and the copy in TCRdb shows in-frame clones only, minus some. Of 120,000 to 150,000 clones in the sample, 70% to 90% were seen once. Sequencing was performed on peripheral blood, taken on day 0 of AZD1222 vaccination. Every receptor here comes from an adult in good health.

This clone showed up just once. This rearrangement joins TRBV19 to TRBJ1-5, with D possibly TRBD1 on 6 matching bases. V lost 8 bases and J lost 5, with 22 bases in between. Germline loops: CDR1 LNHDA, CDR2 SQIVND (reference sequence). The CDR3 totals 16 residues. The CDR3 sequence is CASSPGGAGPDQPQHF. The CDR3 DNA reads TGTGCCAGTTCCCCCGGGGGGGCCGGGCCGGATCAGCCCCAGCATTTT.

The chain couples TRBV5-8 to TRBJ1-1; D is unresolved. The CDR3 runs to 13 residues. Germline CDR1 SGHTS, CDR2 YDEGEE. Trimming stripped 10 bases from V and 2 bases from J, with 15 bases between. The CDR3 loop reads CAEGEAFNTEAFF. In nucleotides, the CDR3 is TGTGCCGAGGGCGAGGCCTTTAACACTGAAGCTTTCTTT.

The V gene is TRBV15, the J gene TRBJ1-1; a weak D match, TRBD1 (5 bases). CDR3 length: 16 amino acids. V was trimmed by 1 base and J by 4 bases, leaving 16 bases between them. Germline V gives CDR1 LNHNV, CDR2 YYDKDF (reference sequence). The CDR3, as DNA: TGTGCCACCAGCAGAGGACGGTTGGGGGGAGGCACTGAAGCTTTCTTT. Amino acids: CATSRGRLGGGTEAFF.

In DNA form, the CDR3 reads TGTGCCAGCAGTTCAGGGGGTGAAGCTTTCTTT. This gives the protein CASSSGGEAFF. The chain combines TRBV9 with TRBJ1-1; 7 bases fit TRBD1. The germline V gene has CDR1 SGDLS and CDR2 YYNGEE. The junction had 2 bases not matched to a gene; V was cut back by 5 bases and J by 7 bases. The CDR3 has 11 amino acids.

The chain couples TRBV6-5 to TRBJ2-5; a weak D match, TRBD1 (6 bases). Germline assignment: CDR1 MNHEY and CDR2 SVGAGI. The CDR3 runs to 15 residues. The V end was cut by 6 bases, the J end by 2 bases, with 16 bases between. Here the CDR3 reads CASSTWDKPQETQYF. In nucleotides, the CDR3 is TGTGCCAGCAGCACCTGGGACAAACCTCAAGAGACCCAGTACTTC.

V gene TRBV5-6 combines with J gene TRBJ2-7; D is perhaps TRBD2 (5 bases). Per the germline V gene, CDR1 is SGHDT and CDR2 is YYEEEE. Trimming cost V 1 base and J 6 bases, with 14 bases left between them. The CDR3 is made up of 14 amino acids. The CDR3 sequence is CASSLTSPYREQYF. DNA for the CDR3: TGTGCCAGCAGCTTGACTAGTCCTTATCGCGAGCAGTACTTC.

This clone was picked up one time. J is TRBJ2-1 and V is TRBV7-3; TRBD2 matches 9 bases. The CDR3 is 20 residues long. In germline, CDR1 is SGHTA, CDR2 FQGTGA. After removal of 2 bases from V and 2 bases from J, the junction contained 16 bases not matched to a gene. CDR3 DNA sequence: TGTGCCAGCAGCTTAGATACAGGTGGTAGCGGGAGCCTCCCCTACAATGAGCAGTTCTTC. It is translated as CASSLDTGGSGSLPYNEQFF.

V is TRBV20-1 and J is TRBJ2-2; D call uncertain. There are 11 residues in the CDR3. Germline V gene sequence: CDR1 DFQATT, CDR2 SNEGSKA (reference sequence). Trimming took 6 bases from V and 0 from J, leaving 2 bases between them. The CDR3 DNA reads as TGCAGTGCCCCGAACACCGGGGAGCTGTTTTTT. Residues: CSAPNTGELFF.

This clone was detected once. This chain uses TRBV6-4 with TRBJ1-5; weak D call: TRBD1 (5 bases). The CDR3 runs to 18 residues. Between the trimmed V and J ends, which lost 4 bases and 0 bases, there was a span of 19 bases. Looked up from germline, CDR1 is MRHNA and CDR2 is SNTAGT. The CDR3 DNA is TGTGCCAGCAGTGGGATTGGGACCCAGGGAAATAGCAATCAGCCCCAGCATTTT. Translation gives CASSGIGTQGNSNQPQHF.

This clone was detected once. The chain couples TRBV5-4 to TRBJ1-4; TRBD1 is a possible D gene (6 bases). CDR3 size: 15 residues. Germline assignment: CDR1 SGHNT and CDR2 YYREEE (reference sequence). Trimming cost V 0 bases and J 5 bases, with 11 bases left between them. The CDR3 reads CASSLGGASNEKLFF. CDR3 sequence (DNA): TGTGCCAGCAGCTTGGGGGGGGCCTCCAATGAAAAACTGTTTTTT.

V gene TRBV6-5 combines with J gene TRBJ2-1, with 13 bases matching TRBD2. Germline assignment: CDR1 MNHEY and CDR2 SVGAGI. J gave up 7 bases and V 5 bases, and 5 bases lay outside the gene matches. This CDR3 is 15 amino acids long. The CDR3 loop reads CASSTSGRVSNEQFF. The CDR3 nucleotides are TGTGCCAGCAGTACTAGCGGGAGGGTTTCGAATGAGCAGTTCTTC.

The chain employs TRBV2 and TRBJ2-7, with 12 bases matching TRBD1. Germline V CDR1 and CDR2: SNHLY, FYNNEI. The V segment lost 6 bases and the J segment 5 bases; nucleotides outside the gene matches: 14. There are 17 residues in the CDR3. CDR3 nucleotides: TGTGCCAGCAGCGGCAACCCCGGGACAGGGGGCGTCGACGAGCAGTACTTC. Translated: CASSGNPGTGGVDEQYF.

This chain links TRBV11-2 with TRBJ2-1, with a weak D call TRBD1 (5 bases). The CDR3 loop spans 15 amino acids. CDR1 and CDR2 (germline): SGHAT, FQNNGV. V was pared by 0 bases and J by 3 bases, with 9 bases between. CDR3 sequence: CASSLEGVIYNEQFF. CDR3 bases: TGTGCCAGCAGCTTAGAAGGGGTCATCTACAATGAGCAGTTCTTC.

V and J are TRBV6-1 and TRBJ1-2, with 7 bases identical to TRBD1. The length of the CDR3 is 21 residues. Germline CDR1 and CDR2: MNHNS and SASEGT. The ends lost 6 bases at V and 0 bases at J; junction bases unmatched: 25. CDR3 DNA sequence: TGTGCCAGCAGGGAATTCGGGACAGCCTTACTCCCAAGAAGAGCTAACTATGGCTACACCTTC. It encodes CASREFGTALLPRRANYGYTF.

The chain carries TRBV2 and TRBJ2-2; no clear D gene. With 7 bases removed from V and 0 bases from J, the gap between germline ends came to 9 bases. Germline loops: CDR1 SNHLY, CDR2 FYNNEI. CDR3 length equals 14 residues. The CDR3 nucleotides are TGTGCCAGCACCGGCGCCTCGAACACCGGGGAGCTGTTTTTT. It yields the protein CASTGASNTGELFF.

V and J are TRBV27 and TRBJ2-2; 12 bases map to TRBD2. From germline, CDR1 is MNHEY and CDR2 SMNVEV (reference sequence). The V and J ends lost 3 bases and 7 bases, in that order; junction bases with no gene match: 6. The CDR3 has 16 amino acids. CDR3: CASSFLAGGLSGELFF. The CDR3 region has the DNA TGTGCCAGCAGTTTCCTAGCGGGGGGGCTGAGCGGGGAGCTGTTTTTT.

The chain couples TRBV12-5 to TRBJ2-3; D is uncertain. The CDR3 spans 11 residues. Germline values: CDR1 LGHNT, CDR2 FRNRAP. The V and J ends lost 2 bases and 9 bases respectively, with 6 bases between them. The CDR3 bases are TGTGCTAGTGGTTTGATCAGAACGCAGTATTTT. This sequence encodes CASGLIRTQYF.

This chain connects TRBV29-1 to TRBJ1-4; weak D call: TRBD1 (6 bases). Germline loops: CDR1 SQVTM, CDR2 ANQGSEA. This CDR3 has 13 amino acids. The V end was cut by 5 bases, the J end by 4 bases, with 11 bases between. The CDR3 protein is CSVQTGFNEKLFF. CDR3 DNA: TGCAGCGTTCAGACAGGCTTTAATGAAAAACTGTTTTTT.

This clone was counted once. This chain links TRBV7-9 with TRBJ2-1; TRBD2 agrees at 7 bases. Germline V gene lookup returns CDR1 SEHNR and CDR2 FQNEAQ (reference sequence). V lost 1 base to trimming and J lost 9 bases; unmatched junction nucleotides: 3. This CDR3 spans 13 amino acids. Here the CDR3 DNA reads TGTGCCAGCAGCTTAGACGGGAGGAGTGAGCAGTTCTTC. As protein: CASSLDGRSEQFF.

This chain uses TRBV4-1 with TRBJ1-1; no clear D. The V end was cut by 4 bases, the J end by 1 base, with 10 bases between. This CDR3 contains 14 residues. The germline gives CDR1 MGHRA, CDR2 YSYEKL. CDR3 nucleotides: TGCGCCAGCAGCCTTATGTTCCAGAACACTGAAGCTTTCTTT. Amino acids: CASSLMFQNTEAFF.

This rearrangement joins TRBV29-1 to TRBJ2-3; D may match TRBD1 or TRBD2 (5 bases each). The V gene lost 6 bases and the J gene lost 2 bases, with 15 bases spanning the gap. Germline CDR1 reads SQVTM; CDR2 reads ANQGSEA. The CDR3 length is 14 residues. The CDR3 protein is CSVRVTDSTDTQYF. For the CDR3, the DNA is TGCAGCGTCAGGGTCACGGACTCCACAGATACGCAGTATTTT.

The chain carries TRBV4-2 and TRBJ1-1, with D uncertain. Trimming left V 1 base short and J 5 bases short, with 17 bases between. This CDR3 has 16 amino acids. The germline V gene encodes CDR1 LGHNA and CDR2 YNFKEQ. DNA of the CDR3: TGTGCCAGCAGCCAAGTTCCCGAGGCGTTGGAAACTGAAGCTTTCTTT. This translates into CASSQVPEALETEAFF.

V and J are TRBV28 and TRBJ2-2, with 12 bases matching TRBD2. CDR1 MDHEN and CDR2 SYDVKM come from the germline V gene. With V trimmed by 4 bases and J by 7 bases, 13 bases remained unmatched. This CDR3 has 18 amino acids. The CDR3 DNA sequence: TGTGCCAGCAGTTCCCTTTTGACTAGCGGGAGAGGAGGCGGGGAGCTGTTTTTT. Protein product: CASSSLLTSGRGGGELFF. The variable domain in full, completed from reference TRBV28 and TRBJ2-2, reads DVKVTQSSRYLVKRTGEKVFLECVQDMDHENMFWYRQDPGLGLRLIYFSYDVKMKEKGDIPEGYSVSREKKERFSLILESASTNQTSMYLCASSSLLTSGRGGGELFFGEGSRLTVL.

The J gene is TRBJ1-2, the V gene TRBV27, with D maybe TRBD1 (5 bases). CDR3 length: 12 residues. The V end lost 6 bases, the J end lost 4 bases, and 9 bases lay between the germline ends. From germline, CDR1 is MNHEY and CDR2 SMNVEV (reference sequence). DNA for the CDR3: TGTGCCAGCAGAGGGGAGGGCTATGGCTACACCTTC. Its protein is CASRGEGYGYTF.

As DNA, the CDR3 is TGTGCCAGCAGTTTCCGGACTCTTAAGGACAATGAGCAGTTCTTC. Protein sequence: CASSFRTLKDNEQFF. V is TRBV27 and J is TRBJ2-1; a weak D match, TRBD2 (5 bases). The CDR3 spans 15 residues. Trimming pared 3 bases from V and 5 bases from J, leaving 14 bases between. Germline-derived CDR1 and CDR2 are MNHEY and SMNVEV (reference sequence).

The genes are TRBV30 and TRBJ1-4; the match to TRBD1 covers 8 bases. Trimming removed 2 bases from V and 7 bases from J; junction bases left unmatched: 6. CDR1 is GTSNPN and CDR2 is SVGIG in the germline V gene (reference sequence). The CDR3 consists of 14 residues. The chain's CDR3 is CAWSTRTGPEKLFF. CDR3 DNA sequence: TGTGCCTGGAGTACCAGGACAGGGCCTGAAAAACTGTTTTTT.

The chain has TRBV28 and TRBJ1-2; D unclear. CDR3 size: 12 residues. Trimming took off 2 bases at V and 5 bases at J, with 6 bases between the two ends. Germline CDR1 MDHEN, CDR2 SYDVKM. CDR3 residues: CASSLGPYGYTF. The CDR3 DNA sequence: TGTGCCAGCAGTTTAGGCCCTTATGGCTACACCTTC.

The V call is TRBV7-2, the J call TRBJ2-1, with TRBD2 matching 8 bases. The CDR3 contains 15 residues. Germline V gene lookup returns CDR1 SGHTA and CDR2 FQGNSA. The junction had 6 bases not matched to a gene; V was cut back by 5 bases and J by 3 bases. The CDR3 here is CASSRGGRSYNEQFF. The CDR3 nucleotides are TGTGCCAGCAGCCGTGGCGGGAGGAGCTACAATGAGCAGTTCTTC.

CDR3 in amino acids: CASSLGLSRGNEQFF. CDR3 DNA: TGTGCCAGCAGCTTAGGACTATCTAGAGGGAATGAGCAGTTCTTC. The rearrangement uses TRBV5-4 and TRBJ2-1, with D tentatively TRBD2 (6 bases). The CDR3 has 15 amino acids. Germline V gene lookup returns CDR1 SGHNT and CDR2 YYREEE (reference sequence). Trimming cost V 2 bases and J 7 bases, with 16 bases left between them.

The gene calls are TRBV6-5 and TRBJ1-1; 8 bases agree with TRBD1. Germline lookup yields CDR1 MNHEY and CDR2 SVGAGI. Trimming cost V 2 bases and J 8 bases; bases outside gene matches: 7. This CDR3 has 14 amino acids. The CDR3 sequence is CASSYGRGRGEAFF. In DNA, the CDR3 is TGTGCCAGCAGTTACGGCAGGGGGCGCGGGGAAGCTTTCTTT.

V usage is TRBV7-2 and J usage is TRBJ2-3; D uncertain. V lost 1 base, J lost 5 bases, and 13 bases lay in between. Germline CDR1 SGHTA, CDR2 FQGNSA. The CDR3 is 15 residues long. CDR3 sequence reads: CASSLETTKGDTQYF. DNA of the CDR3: TGTGCCAGCAGCTTAGAAACGACCAAGGGAGATACGCAGTATTTT.

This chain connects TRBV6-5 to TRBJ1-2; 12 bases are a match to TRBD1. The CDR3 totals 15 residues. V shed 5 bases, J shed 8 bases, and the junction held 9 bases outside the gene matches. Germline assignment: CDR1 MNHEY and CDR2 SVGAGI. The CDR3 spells CASSISGTGGLGYTF. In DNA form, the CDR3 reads TGTGCCAGCAGTATAAGTGGGACAGGGGGCTTGGGCTACACCTTC.